This T cell receptor beta chain came from a study of shared clonotypes between healthy human individuals. Cells designated naive CD8 were CD45RO-negative and were positively selected for CCR7, with terminally differentiated effector memory CD45RA+ cells excluded. Recent vaccinations or acute infections were absent in the healthy HIV-negative adult donors. CDR1 and CDR2 (germline): SGHDT, YYEEEE. The CDR3 runs to 15 residues. Between the trimmed V and J ends, which lost 0 bases and 0 bases, there was a span of 4 bases. In the authors' methods: ImmunoSEQ junction-only sequences lacked quality scores, so their filtering differed. Libraries were prepared by immunoSEQ multiplex PCR; TCRdb keeps only in-frame clonotypes and omits some of them. The V and J calls and clone size are taken from that table; D and trimming were inferred from the DNA. The table shows hundreds of thousands of clones, with about 95% occurring only once.

This clone was found once. The sample carries other DNA sequences with the same CDR3. This clonotype originated in a woman aged 25 to 45 in good health. The rearrangement joins TRBV5-6 to TRBJ2-6; D call uncertain. The sequenced material came from naive CD8+ T cells sorted from blood. CDR3 bases: TGTGCCAGCAGCTTGGGGGTCTCTGGGGCCAACGTCCTGACTTTC. Translation gives CASSLGVSGANVLTF.